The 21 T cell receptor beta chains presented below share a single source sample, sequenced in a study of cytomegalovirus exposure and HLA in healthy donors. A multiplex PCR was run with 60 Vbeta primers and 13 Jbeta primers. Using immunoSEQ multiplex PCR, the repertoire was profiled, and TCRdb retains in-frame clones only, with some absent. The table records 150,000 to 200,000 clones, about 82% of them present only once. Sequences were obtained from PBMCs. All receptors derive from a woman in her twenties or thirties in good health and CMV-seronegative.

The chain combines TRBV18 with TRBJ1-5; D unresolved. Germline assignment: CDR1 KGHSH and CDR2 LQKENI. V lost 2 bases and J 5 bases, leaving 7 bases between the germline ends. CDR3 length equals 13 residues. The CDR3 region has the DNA TGTGCCAGCTCACCATCGGTCGATCAGCCCCAGCATTTT. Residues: CASSPSVDQPQHF.

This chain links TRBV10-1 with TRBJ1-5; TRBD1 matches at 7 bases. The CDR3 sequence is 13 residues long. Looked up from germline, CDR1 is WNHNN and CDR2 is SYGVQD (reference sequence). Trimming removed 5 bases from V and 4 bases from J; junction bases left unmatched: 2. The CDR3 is CASSQGVNQPQHF. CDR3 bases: TGCGCCAGCAGTCAGGGGGTAAATCAGCCCCAGCATTTT.

The CDR3 nucleotides are TGTGCCAGCAGCCCTCGACAGGGGGCGATTCGCACTGAAGCTTTCTTT. It translates to CASSPRQGAIRTEAFF. The rearrangement uses TRBV7-6 and TRBJ1-1; 10 bases align to TRBD1. Germline CDR1 and CDR2: SGHVS and FNYEAQ. Losses at the gene ends were 5 bases for V and 4 bases for J; bases not matched to a gene: 10. The CDR3 covers 16 residues.

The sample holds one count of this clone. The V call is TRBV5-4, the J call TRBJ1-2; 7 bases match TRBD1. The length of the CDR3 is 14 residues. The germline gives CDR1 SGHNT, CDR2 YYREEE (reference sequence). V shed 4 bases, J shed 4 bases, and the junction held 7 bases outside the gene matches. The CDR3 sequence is CASSLQGRAYGYTF. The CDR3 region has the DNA TGTGCCAGCAGCCTACAGGGGCGGGCCTATGGCTACACCTTC.

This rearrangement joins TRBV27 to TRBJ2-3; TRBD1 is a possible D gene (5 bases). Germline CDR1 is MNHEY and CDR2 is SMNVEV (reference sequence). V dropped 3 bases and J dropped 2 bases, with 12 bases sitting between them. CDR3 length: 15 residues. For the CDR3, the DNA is TGTGCCAGCAGTTTGGGAAGGGGCAACACAGATACGCAGTATTTT. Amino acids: CASSLGRGNTDTQYF.

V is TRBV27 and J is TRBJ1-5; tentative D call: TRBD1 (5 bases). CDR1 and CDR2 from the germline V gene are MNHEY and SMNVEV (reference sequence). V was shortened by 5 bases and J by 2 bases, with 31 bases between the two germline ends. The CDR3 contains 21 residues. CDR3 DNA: TGTGCCAGCAGTCCCCCAGACCACAGGAAAACTCGCGGGGGGGGCAATCAGCCCCAGCATTTT. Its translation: CASSPPDHRKTRGGGNQPQHF.

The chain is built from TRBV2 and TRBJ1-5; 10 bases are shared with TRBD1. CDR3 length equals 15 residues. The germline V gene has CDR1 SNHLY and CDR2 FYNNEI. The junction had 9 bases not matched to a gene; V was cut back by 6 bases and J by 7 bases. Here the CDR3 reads CASRGGTGVIQPQHF. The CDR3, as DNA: TGTGCCAGCAGAGGAGGGACAGGGGTGATACAGCCCCAGCATTTT.

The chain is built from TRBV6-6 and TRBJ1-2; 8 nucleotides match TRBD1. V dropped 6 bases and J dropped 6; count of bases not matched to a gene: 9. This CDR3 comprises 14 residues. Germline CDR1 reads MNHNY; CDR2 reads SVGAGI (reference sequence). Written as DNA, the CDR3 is TGTGCCAGCAGCCCACTGGACAGGGTAAATGGCTACACCTTC. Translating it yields CASSPLDRVNGYTF.

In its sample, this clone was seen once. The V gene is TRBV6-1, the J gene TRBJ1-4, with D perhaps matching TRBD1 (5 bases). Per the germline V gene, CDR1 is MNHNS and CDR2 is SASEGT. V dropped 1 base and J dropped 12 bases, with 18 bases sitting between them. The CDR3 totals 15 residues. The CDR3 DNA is TGTGCCAGCAGTGAAGAGTGGGGGGTCTGGGTACAACTGTTTTTT. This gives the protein CASSEEWGVWVQLFF.

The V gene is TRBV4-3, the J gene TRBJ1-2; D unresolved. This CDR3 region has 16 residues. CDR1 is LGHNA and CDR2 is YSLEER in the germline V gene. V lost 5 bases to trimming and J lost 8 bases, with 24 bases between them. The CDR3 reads CASSEALGSRSGGYTF. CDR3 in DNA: TGCGCCAGCAGCGAAGCTCTAGGCTCTCGGTCGGGGGGCTACACCTTC.

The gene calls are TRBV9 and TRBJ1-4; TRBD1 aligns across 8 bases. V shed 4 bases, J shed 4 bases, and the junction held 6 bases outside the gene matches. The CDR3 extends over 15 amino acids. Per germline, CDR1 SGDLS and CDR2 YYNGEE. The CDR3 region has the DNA TGTGCCAGCAGCCCACGACAGGGGTTTAATGAAAAACTGTTTTTT. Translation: CASSPRQGFNEKLFF. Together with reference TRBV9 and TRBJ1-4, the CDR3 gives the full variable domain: DSGVTQTPKHLITATGQRVTLRCSPRSGDLSVYWYQQSLDQGLQFLIQYYNGEERAKGNILERFSAQQFPDLHSELNLSSLELGDSALYFCASSPRQGFNEKLFFGSGTQLSVL.

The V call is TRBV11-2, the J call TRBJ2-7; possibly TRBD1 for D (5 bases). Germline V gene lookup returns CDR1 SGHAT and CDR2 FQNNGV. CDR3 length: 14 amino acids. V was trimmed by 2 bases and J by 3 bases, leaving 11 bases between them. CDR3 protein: CASSLKGPYYEQYF. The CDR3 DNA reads TGTGCCAGCAGCTTAAAGGGGCCTTACTACGAGCAGTACTTC.

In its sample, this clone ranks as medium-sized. The CDR3 DNA follows: TGTGCCAGCCGCCGATCGGAGTACCAAGAGACCCAGTACTTC. Its protein is CASRRSEYQETQYF. The rearrangement links TRBV2 to TRBJ2-5; D not resolved. Trimming cost V 8 bases and J 0 bases, with 13 bases left between them. Per the germline V gene, CDR1 is SNHLY and CDR2 is FYNNEI. This CDR3 has 14 amino acids.

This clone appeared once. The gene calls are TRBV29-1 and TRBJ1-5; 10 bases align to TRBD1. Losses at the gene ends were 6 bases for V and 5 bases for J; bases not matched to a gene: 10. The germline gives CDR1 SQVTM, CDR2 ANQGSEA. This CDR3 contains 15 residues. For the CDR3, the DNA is TGCAGCGTCAGATTGACAGGGGGCGATTATCAGCCCCAGCATTTT. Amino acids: CSVRLTGGDYQPQHF.

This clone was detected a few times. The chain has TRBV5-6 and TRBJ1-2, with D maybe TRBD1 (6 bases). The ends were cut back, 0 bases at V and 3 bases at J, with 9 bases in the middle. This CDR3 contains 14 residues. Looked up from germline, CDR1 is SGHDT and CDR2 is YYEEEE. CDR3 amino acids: CASSLGQVHYGYTF. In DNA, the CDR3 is TGTGCCAGCAGCTTGGGACAGGTACACTATGGCTACACCTTC.

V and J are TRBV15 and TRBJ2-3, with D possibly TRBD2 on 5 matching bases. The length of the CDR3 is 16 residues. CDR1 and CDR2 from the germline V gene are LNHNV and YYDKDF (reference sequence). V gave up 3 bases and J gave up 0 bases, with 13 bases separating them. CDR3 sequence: CATSSGSGGSTDTQYF. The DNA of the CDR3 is TGTGCCACCAGCAGCGGTTCGGGCGGGAGCACAGATACGCAGTATTTT.

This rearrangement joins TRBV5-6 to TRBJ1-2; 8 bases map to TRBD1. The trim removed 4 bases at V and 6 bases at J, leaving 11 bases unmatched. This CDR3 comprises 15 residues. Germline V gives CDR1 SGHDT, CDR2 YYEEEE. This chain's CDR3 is CASSPDTGGIHGYTF. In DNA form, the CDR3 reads TGTGCCAGCAGCCCGGACACAGGGGGTATACATGGCTACACCTTC.

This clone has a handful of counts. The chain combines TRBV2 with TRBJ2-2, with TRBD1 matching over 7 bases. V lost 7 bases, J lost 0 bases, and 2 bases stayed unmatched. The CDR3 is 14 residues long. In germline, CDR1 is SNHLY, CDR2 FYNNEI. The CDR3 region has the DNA TGTGCCAGCACGGGACAGACGAACACCGGGGAGCTGTTTTTT. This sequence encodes CASTGQTNTGELFF. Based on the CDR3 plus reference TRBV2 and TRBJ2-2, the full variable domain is EPEVTQTPSHQVTQMGQEVILRCVPISNHLYFYWYRQILGQKVEFLVSFYNNEISEKSEIFDDQFSVERPDGSNFTLKIRSTKLEDSAMYFCASTGQTNTGELFFGEGSRLTVL.

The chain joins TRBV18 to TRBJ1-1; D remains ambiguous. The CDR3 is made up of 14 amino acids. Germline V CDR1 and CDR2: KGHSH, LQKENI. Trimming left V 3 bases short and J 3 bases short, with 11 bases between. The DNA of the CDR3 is TGTGCCAGCTCACCCCGGCAGGCCCACACTGAAGCTTTCTTT. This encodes CASSPRQAHTEAFF.

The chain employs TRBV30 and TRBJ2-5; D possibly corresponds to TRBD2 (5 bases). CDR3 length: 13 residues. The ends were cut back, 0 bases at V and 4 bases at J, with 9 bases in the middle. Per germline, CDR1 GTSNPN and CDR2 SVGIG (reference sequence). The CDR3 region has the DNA TGTGCCTGGAGTGTTTGGACTGGAGAGACCCAGTACTTC. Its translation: CAWSVWTGETQYF.

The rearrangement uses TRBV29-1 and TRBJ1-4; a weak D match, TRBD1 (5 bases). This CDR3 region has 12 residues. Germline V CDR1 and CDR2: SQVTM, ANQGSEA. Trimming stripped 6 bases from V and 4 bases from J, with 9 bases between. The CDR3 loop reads CSVGGVNEKLFF. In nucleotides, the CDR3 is TGCAGCGTGGGGGGGGTTAATGAAAAACTGTTTTTT.